Listed below are T cell receptor beta chains from one sample, sequenced in a study of tumor-infiltrating lymphocytes in primary liver carcinoma. TCRdb passed the multiplex PCR reads through MiXCR, listing each CDR3 protein once. The table lists approximately 190,000 distinct CDR3 sequences, just under 85% of them singletons. Input material: tumor tissue from primary liver carcinoma. The source is a man between 35 and 55 years old with primary liver carcinoma and hepatitis B virus infection. Both conserved end residues are trimmed from each CDR3.

>TRBJ2-2|TRBV6-2/TRBV6-3
ASSYTGAAYWELF
>TRBJ2-1|TRBV7-9
ASSLGNTCHEQS
>TRBJ2-7|TRBV29-1
SVEGSVQGSLLGQY
>TRBJ1-4|TRBV29-1
SAMTGGATNEKLF
>TRBJ2-1|TRBV11-3
ASSLGIVGGRSEQF
>TRBJ1-2|TRBV6-6
ASTTGPRNNSYT
>TRBJ2-5|TRBV4-2
ASSLDRTGGYETQY
>TRBJ1-2|TRBV9
ASSIQGAWYDYT
>TRBJ1-2|TRBV29-1
SVEAGEGVDGYT
>TRBJ2-2|TRBV29-1
SIDAGTNTGELF
>TRBJ2-3|TRBV4-2
ASGREYTDTQY
>TRBJ1-5|TRBV11-2
ATSLKGELTKQPQH
>TRBJ2-1|TRBV6-5
SSSQRQGGEQF
>TRBJ2-2|TRBV29-1
SVGLASTGKLF
>TRBJ1-2|TRBV4-1
ASSQVSTANLYDYT
>TRBJ2-1|TRBV29-1
SVDLLDARSYYEQF